The clone carrying this T cell receptor beta chain was observed a handful of times. Its cognate antigen is unknown. The entry originates in a study of T cell repertoires in cytomegalovirus infection. Overall study: Used in the study were CMV epitopes, some recently identified and HLA-C-restricted, others well-studied and HLA-B-restricted. Matching HLA type and CMV infection were both indicated by public TCR beta signatures. Regarding the study as a whole: CMV-specific TCR beta clonotypes restricted by HLA-C dominated the ex vivo response. CMV carriers with the relevant HLA were identified by cumulative public TCR beta family frequency.

TCRdb re-derived calls from the reads in MiXCR, one entry per CDR3 protein. Here the sample spans about 830,000 distinct CDR3 sequences, approximately 30% being singletons. This CDR3 is 15 amino acids long. Germline assignment: CDR1 SGHNT and CDR2 YENEEA. V was pared by 5 bases and J by 6 bases, with 10 bases of the junction left unmatched. The chain is built from TRBV11-3 and TRBJ2-1; TRBD2 matches 7 bases. This specimen was cultured CD8+ T cells from PBMCs, taken from culture after CMV antigen stimulation. This receptor was taken from a human donor in good health (CMV status not recorded). Some clones in this sample may be carry-over from other donors' samples. Here the CDR3 DNA reads TGTGCCAGCAGCCGAGGGACTACGGAATTCAATGAGCAGTTCTTC. This translates into CASSRGTTEFNEQFF.